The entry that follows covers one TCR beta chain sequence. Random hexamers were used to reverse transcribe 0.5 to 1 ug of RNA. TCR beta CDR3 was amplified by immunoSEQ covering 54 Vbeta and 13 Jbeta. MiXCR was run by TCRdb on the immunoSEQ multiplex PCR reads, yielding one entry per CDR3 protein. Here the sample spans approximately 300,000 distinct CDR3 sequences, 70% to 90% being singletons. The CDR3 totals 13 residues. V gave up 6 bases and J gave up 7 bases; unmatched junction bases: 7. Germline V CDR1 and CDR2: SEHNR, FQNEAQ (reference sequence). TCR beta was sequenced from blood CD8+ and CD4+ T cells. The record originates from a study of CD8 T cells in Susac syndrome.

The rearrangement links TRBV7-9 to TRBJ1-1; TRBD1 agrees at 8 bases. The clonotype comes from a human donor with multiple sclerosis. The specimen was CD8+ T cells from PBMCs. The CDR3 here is CASSGQGYFEAFF. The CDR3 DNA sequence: TGTGCCAGCAGTGGACAGGGATACTTTGAAGCTTTCTTT. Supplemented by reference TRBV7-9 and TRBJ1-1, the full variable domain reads DTGVSQNPRHKITKRGQNVTFRCDPISEHNRLYWYRQTLGQGPEFLTYFQNEAQLEKSRLLSDRFSAERPKGSFSTLEIQRTEQGDSAMYLCASSGQGYFEAFFGQGTRLTVV.